The 3 T cell receptor beta chains given below trace back to one sample, sequenced in a study of cytomegalovirus exposure and HLA in healthy donors. The PCR was carried out with 60 Vbeta primers and 13 Jbeta primers. Sequencing used immunoSEQ multiplex PCR; TCRdb keeps in-frame clones, though not all of them. This sample's table has 100,000 to 150,000 clones. Sequenced: PBMCs. These receptors were collected from a woman in her forties in good health and CMV-seropositive.

CDR3 DNA sequence: TGTGCCACCGAGGGTCGGGGACAGCGGGGCACAGATACGCAGTATTTT. Translation gives CATEGRGQRGTDTQYF. The chain is built from TRBV10-3 and TRBJ2-3; D is perhaps TRBD1 (7 bases). Germline values: CDR1 ENHRY, CDR2 SYGVKD. The CDR3 consists of 16 residues. The V and J ends lost 10 bases and 1 base respectively, with 21 bases between them.

The V and J genes are TRBV15 and TRBJ1-4, with D perhaps TRBD1 (6 bases). Germline V CDR1 and CDR2: LNHNV, YYDKDF (reference sequence). CDR3 length: 16 residues. Trimming cost V 5 bases and J 1 base, with 14 bases left between them. CDR3 in DNA: TGTGCCACCAGCCCAGGGGAGTGGCGAACTAATGAAAAACTGTTTTTT. Protein sequence: CATSPGEWRTNEKLFF.

The rearrangement links TRBV11-2 to TRBJ1-5; D not resolved. The germline gives CDR1 SGHAT, CDR2 FQNNGV. The length of the CDR3 is 15 residues. Trimming cost V 0 bases and J 2 bases, with 8 bases left between them. CDR3 in amino acids: CASSLDGRGNQPQHF. Written as DNA, the CDR3 is TGTGCCAGCAGCTTAGATGGGAGGGGCAATCAGCCCCAGCATTTT.